The 9 T cell receptor beta chains below come from one sample, sequenced in a study of cytomegalovirus exposure and HLA in healthy donors. Use of 60 Vbeta and 13 Jbeta primers characterized the PCR. Only in-frame clones appear in the TCRdb table, and some are missing; sequencing was by immunoSEQ multiplex PCR. The sample spans under 200,000 clones; the ten largest clones claim 0.7% to 1%. The source material was PBMCs. Source of these receptors: a woman aged 18-29 years in good health and CMV-seropositive.

The rearrangement links TRBV7-2 to TRBJ2-3; 7 bases are shared with TRBD1. The V segment lost 5 bases and the J segment 0 bases; nucleotides outside the gene matches: 8. CDR3 length: 16 amino acids. The germline CDR1 and CDR2 sequences are SGHTA and FQGNSA. The CDR3 sequence: CASSLTGDPSTDTQYF. DNA for the CDR3: TGTGCCAGCAGCCTAACAGGGGACCCTAGCACAGATACGCAGTATTTT.

The chain has TRBV5-6 and TRBJ1-2; tentatively, D is TRBD1 (5 bases). In germline, CDR1 is SGHDT, CDR2 YYEEEE. The CDR3 spans 13 residues. Trimming shortened V by 1 base and J by 4 bases, and 8 bases separated the two germline ends. CDR3 nucleotides: TGTGCCAGCAGCTTGACAGGCCTCTATGGCTACACCTTC. Residues: CASSLTGLYGYTF.

This chain joins TRBV6-1 and TRBJ1-2; 8 positions agree with TRBD1. The J segment lost 4 bases and the V segment lost 3 bases, leaving 4 bases of the junction unmatched. The CDR3 runs 14 residues. Germline loops: CDR1 MNHNS, CDR2 SASEGT. CDR3 sequence reads: CASSDRGLAYGYTF. DNA for the CDR3: TGTGCCAGCAGTGACAGGGGGCTAGCCTATGGCTACACCTTC.

The chain uses TRBV6-1 and TRBJ1-2; D is possibly TRBD1 (5 bases). CDR1 and CDR2 from the germline V gene are MNHNS and SASEGT. The CDR3 is made up of 12 amino acids. Trimming left V 6 bases short and J 4 bases short, with 9 bases between. The CDR3 loop reads CASRRGGYGYTF. CDR3 DNA sequence: TGTGCCAGCAGGCGGGGGGGCTATGGCTACACCTTC.

The chain links TRBV9 to TRBJ1-4, with TRBD1 as a possible D gene (6 bases). Germline CDR1 and CDR2: SGDLS and YYNGEE. Trimming shortened V by 3 bases and J by 5 bases, and 14 bases separated the two germline ends. CDR3 size: 15 residues. CDR3 loop: CASSADSGSNEKLFF. CDR3 nucleotides: TGTGCCAGCAGCGCGGACAGTGGCTCGAATGAAAAACTGTTTTTT. Full variable domain (remainder filled in from reference TRBV9 and TRBJ1-4): DSGVTQTPKHLITATGQRVTLRCSPRSGDLSVYWYQQSLDQGLQFLIQYYNGEERAKGNILERFSAQQFPDLHSELNLSSLELGDSALYFCASSADSGSNEKLFFGSGTQLSVL.

The chain uses TRBV6-5 and TRBJ2-5, with 7 bases aligning to TRBD1. The J call may be wrong; the DNA end is better matched by TRBJ2-7. Looked up from germline, CDR1 is MNHEY and CDR2 is SVGAGI. CDR3 size: 15 residues. The CDR3 region is CASSYSHRGIYEQYF. The DNA of the CDR3 is TGTGCCAGCAGTTACTCGCACAGGGGTATCTACGAGCAGTACTTC.

The chain is built from TRBV7-9 and TRBJ2-5, with unresolved D. The CDR3 length is 14 residues. Germline values: CDR1 SEHNR, CDR2 FQNEAQ (reference sequence). Trimming shortened V by 3 bases and J by 2 bases, and 10 bases separated the two germline ends. CDR3 in amino acids: CASSFDTVQETQYF. The CDR3 DNA sequence: TGTGCCAGCAGCTTCGACACCGTTCAAGAGACCCAGTACTTC.

This chain uses TRBV11-2 with TRBJ1-2; D is undetermined. Germline lookup yields CDR1 SGHAT and CDR2 FQNNGV. There are 14 residues in the CDR3. V shed 1 base and J shed 6 bases, with 12 bases lying between them. CDR3 sequence: CASSLGLGWHGYTF. CDR3 DNA: TGTGCCAGCAGCTTAGGACTCGGGTGGCATGGCTACACCTTC.

This chain connects TRBV7-9 to TRBJ1-5, with 7 bases that match TRBD1. V gave up 4 bases and J gave up 8 bases; unmatched junction bases: 11. This CDR3 has 15 amino acids. Germline CDR1 and CDR2: SEHNR and FQNEAQ (reference sequence). The CDR3 bases are TGTGCCAGCAGCTCGGGCGGGACAGCTAAGGAGCCCCAGCATTTT. Translated: CASSSGGTAKEPQHF.